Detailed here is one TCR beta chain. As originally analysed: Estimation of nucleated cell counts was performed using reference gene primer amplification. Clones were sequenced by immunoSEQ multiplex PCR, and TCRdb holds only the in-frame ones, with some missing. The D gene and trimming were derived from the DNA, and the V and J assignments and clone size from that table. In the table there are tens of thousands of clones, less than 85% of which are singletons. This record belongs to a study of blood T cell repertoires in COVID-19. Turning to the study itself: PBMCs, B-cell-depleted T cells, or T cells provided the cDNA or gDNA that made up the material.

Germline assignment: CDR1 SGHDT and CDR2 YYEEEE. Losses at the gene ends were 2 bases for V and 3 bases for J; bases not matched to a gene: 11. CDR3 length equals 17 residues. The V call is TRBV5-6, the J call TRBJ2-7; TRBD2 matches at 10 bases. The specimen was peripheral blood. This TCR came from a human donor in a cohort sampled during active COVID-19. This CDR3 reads CASSFWTSGVKIYEQYF. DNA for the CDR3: TGTGCCAGCAGCTTTTGGACTAGCGGCGTCAAGATCTACGAGCAGTACTTC.